Below, 26 T cell receptor beta chains from the same sample are listed, as sequenced in a study of blood T cell repertoires in COVID-19. Sequencing was performed with immunoSEQ multiplex PCR; in TCRdb, only in-frame clones are kept and a portion is missing. The sample consists of under 450,000 clones, approximately 86% of them appearing once. The source material was peripheral blood. Receptors were obtained from an older woman with COVID-19, enrolled during active disease.

The chain joins TRBV12-5 to TRBJ2-1, with 7 nucleotides matching TRBD2. CDR1 is LGHNT and CDR2 is FRNRAP in the germline V gene. The length of the CDR3 is 16 residues. The V and J ends lost 0 bases and 3 bases, in that order; junction bases with no gene match: 5. The CDR3 nucleotides read TGTGCTAGTGGTTTGGTACTCGGGACTATCTACAATGAGCAGTTCTTC. It yields the protein CASGLVLGTIYNEQFF.

A single count supports this clone. Within the sample, other DNA sequences also encode this same CDR3. The gene calls are TRBV5-1 and TRBJ2-1, with 7 bases matching TRBD1. The J segment lost 3 bases and the V segment lost 0 bases, leaving 3 bases of the junction unmatched. In germline, CDR1 is SGHRS, CDR2 YFSETQ. CDR3 length equals 15 residues. The DNA for the CDR3 is TGCGCCAGCAGCTTGGGAGGGGACAGCTACAATGAGCAGTTCTTC. It translates to CASSLGGDSYNEQFF.

The chain recombines TRBV4-3 with TRBJ1-1; the D is unclear. Trimming pared 4 bases from V and 5 bases from J, leaving 14 bases between. Germline CDR1 reads LGHNA; CDR2 reads YSLEER. This CDR3 is 14 amino acids long. Here the CDR3 reads CASSPTSGRTEAFF. CDR3 nucleotides: TGCGCCAGCAGCCCGACGAGCGGGAGGACTGAAGCTTTCTTT.

The rearrangement joins TRBV7-8 to TRBJ1-2; weak D call: TRBD1 (6 bases). CDR1 is SGHVS, CDR2 FQNEAQ, per germline. V gave up 0 bases and J gave up 0 bases, with 8 bases separating them. The CDR3 sequence is 15 residues long. The CDR3 sequence is CASSLARTANYGYTF. The CDR3 region has the DNA TGTGCCAGCAGCTTAGCCAGGACAGCTAACTATGGCTACACCTTC.

The chain links TRBV3-1 (or the pseudogene TRBV3-2) to TRBJ2-2; maybe TRBD2 (6 bases). The CDR3 spans 17 residues. V lost 0 bases and J 1 base, leaving 12 bases between the germline ends. The V gene's germline CDR1 is LGHDT and CDR2 YNNKEL (reference sequence). The CDR3 loop reads CASSQEVERVNTGELFF. The DNA for the CDR3 is TGTGCCAGCAGCCAAGAAGTAGAGCGGGTGAACACCGGGGAGCTGTTTTTT.

This chain connects TRBV11-3 to TRBJ2-7; possible D gene TRBD2, 5 bases. The CDR3 has 13 residues. V dropped 5 bases and J dropped 3 bases, with 11 bases sitting between them. Germline V CDR1 and CDR2: SGHNT, YENEEA. CDR3 sequence: CASSRGRGYEQYF. DNA of the CDR3: TGTGCCAGCAGCCGAGGACGGGGCTACGAGCAGTACTTC.

V is TRBV5-5 and J is TRBJ2-3; no clear D gene. The CDR3 sequence is 15 residues long. The germline gives CDR1 SGHKS, CDR2 YYEKEE (reference sequence). Trimming cost V 0 bases and J 4 bases, with 12 bases left between them. The CDR3 reads CASSLDSRSPDTQYF. In nucleotides, the CDR3 is TGTGCCAGCAGCTTGGACAGTAGATCTCCAGATACGCAGTATTTT.

This clone came up a few times. The V and J genes are TRBV6-2 or TRBV6-3 and TRBJ2-3; 14 bases match TRBD2. The CDR3 covers 15 residues. After removal of 2 bases from V and 5 bases from J, the junction contained 0 bases not matched to a gene. Germline V gives CDR1 MNHEY, CDR2 SVGEGT. This CDR3 reads CASSYGTSGGDTQYF. The CDR3 bases are TGTGCCAGCAGTTACGGGACTAGCGGGGGAGATACGCAGTATTTT.

This rearrangement joins TRBV7-8 to TRBJ1-5; 7 nucleotides align to TRBD1. V dropped 1 base and J dropped 0; count of bases not matched to a gene: 3. CDR1 and CDR2 from the germline V gene are SGHVS and FQNEAQ. There are 16 residues in the CDR3. CDR3 coding DNA: TGTGCCAGCAGCTTAGAGGGGGCCCATAGCAATCAGCCCCAGCATTTT. Its protein is CASSLEGAHSNQPQHF.

The chain is built from TRBV21-1 and TRBJ1-5; the D segment call TRBD1 is taken from the table without a DNA check. TRBV21-1 is a pseudogene segment. CDR3 size: 14 residues. The CDR3 nucleotides are TGTGCCAGCAGCAGAAAAGGGGGCGGTCAGCCCCAGCATTTT. Encoded protein: CASSRKGGGQPQHF.

The DNA of the CDR3 is TGTGCCTGGAGTGTCTGGGGCAACGAGCAGTACTTC. Translation: CAWSVWGNEQYF. The chain uses TRBV30 and TRBJ2-7; a weak D match, TRBD1 (5 bases). Germline V gene lookup returns CDR1 GTSNPN and CDR2 SVGIG (reference sequence). The CDR3 contains 12 residues. V was clipped by 0 bases and J by 5 bases, with 8 bases between them.

This clone was seen more than once but under ten times. The V gene is TRBV23-1, the J gene TRBJ1-5; 8 nucleotides agree with TRBD1. TRBV23-1 is recorded as an ORF, its role being uncertain. The ends lost 3 bases at V and 5 bases at J; junction bases unmatched: 12. The length of the CDR3 is 17 residues. The CDR3 here is CASSHSNRDRKYQPQHF. The CDR3 DNA follows: TGCGCCAGCAGTCACAGCAACCGGGACAGGAAATATCAGCCCCAGCATTTT.

The chain joins TRBV2 to TRBJ1-2; D is uncertain. The CDR3 totals 12 residues. V lost 6 bases to trimming and J lost 4 bases, with 9 bases between them. Germline V gene sequence: CDR1 SNHLY, CDR2 FYNNEI. The CDR3 DNA is TGTGCCAGCAGGCAGGACTTCTATGGCTACACCTTC. Encoded protein: CASRQDFYGYTF.

This clone showed up just once. The CDR3 spells CASSSGVKNSPLHF. CDR3 DNA: TGTGCCAGCAGTTCAGGGGTAAAAAATTCACCCCTCCACTTT. The V call is TRBV27, the J call TRBJ1-6; a possible D gene is TRBD1 (6 bases). The V end lost 4 bases, the J end lost 7 bases, and 11 bases lay between the germline ends. The CDR3 contains 14 residues. CDR1 is MNHEY, CDR2 SMNVEV, per germline (reference sequence).

The chain is built from TRBV12-3 or TRBV12-4 and TRBJ1-2; 7 nucleotides match TRBD1. This CDR3 has 13 amino acids. V dropped 8 bases and J dropped 2; count of bases not matched to a gene: 5. The CDR3, as DNA: TGTGCCAGCTGGTCACAGGGGAACTATGGCTACACCTTC. Translated: CASWSQGNYGYTF.

The J gene is TRBJ2-7, the V gene TRBV5-1; TRBD1 matches 7 bases. The CDR3 contains 14 residues. Germline CDR1 is SGHRS and CDR2 is YFSETQ. Trimming took 0 bases from V and 5 from J; bases not matched to a gene: 5. As DNA, the CDR3 is TGCGCCAGCAGCTTGGGACAGGGTTTTCACGAGCAGTACTTC. This sequence encodes CASSLGQGFHEQYF.

The rearrangement links TRBV30 to TRBJ1-1; possibly TRBD1 for D (5 bases). V lost 2 bases to trimming and J lost 3 bases, with 7 bases between them. Per the germline V gene, CDR1 is GTSNPN and CDR2 is SVGIG (reference sequence). This CDR3 contains 12 residues. The DNA for the CDR3 is TGTGCCTGGAGTCCAGGGTACACTGAAGCTTTCTTT. It specifies CAWSPGYTEAFF.

The rearrangement uses TRBV2 and TRBJ1-5; TRBD1 is a possible D gene (5 bases). The V and J ends lost 1 base and 4 bases respectively, with 11 bases between them. Germline values: CDR1 SNHLY, CDR2 FYNNEI. The CDR3 loop spans 15 amino acids. This chain's CDR3 is CASSEGFGGNQPQHF. The CDR3 DNA reads as TGTGCCAGCAGTGAAGGGTTCGGGGGGAATCAGCCCCAGCATTTT. Using reference TRBV2 and TRBJ1-5 for the parts outside the CDR3, the full variable domain is EPEVTQTPSHQVTQMGQEVILRCVPISNHLYFYWYRQILGQKVEFLVSFYNNEISEKSEIFDDQFSVERPDGSNFTLKIRSTKLEDSAMYFCASSEGFGGNQPQHFGDGTRLSIL.

This rearrangement joins TRBV28 to TRBJ2-1, with 12 bases aligning to TRBD2. Germline CDR1 MDHEN, CDR2 SYDVKM. Trimming cost V 5 bases and J 5 bases; bases outside gene matches: 7. This CDR3 comprises 16 residues. The CDR3 sequence is CASSPASSGGDNEQFF. In DNA, the CDR3 is TGTGCCAGCAGTCCCGCCTCTAGCGGGGGGGACAATGAGCAGTTCTTC. Supplemented by reference TRBV28 and TRBJ2-1, the full variable domain reads DVKVTQSSRYLVKRTGEKVFLECVQDMDHENMFWYRQDPGLGLRLIYFSYDVKMKEKGDIPEGYSVSREKKERFSLILESASTNQTSMYLCASSPASSGGDNEQFFGPGTRLTVL.

This chain links TRBV20-1 with TRBJ2-7; 7 bases are shared with TRBD2. The CDR3 consists of 14 residues. V lost 3 bases to trimming and J lost 4 bases; unmatched junction nucleotides: 9. CDR1 DFQATT and CDR2 SNEGSKA come from the germline V gene (reference sequence). The CDR3 coding sequence is TGCAGTGCTAGTAAACTAGCGAGGATATACGAGCAGTACTTC. Residues: CSASKLARIYEQYF.

The chain recombines TRBV7-9 with TRBJ2-5, with 9 bases matching TRBD2. J was trimmed by 2 bases and V by 4 bases; bases with no gene match: 8. This CDR3 has 16 residues. Germline V gives CDR1 SEHNR, CDR2 FQNEAQ (reference sequence). The CDR3 DNA follows: TGTGCCAGCAGCTCAAGACCCCTAGCGGGACAAGAGACCCAGTACTTC. Translation: CASSSRPLAGQETQYF.

V is TRBV11-2 and J is TRBJ2-3; TRBD2 matches at 14 bases. CDR3 length: 17 amino acids. After removal of 3 bases from V and 3 bases from J, the junction contained 5 bases not matched to a gene. Germline V gene sequence: CDR1 SGHAT, CDR2 FQNNGV. DNA of the CDR3: TGTGCCAGCAGCTTCACTGGACTAGCGGGGGGTACAGATACGCAGTATTTT. Residues: CASSFTGLAGGTDTQYF.

This clone was seen more than once but under ten times. The chain is built from TRBV3-1 (or the pseudogene TRBV3-2) and TRBJ2-7; D is possibly TRBD2 (5 bases). In germline, CDR1 is LGHDT, CDR2 YNNKEL (reference sequence). This CDR3 is 14 amino acids long. Between the trimmed V and J ends, which lost 4 bases and 4 bases, there was a span of 14 bases. CDR3 amino acids: CASSPSGLLYEQYF. The CDR3 DNA is TGTGCCAGCAGCCCAAGCGGATTATTATACGAGCAGTACTTC.

This chain joins TRBV5-4 and TRBJ2-5, with TRBD2 matching 11 bases. This CDR3 has 15 residues. Unmatched junction bases numbered 3, after V lost 0 bases and J lost 5 bases. CDR1 is SGHNT and CDR2 is YYREEE in the germline V gene (reference sequence). The CDR3 is CASSLVAGGPETQYF. Here the CDR3 DNA reads TGTGCCAGCAGCTTGGTAGCGGGGGGGCCGGAGACCCAGTACTTC.

This chain uses TRBV27 with TRBJ1-6; D is unclear. Deletions cut 2 bases from V and 3 bases from J, with 11 bases between. The length of the CDR3 is 16 residues. Germline assignment: CDR1 MNHEY and CDR2 SMNVEV (reference sequence). The CDR3 DNA sequence: TGTGCCAGCAGTTTAACGCCGCCCGGCTATAATTCACCCCTCCACTTT. Translated: CASSLTPPGYNSPLHF.

The J gene is TRBJ2-5, the V gene TRBV11-2; tentative D call: TRBD1 (6 bases). The CDR3 is made up of 12 amino acids. The germline V and J ends were trimmed by 5 bases and 5 bases, with 9 bases remaining between them. Looked up from germline, CDR1 is SGHAT and CDR2 is FQNNGV. The CDR3 DNA reads TGTGCCAGCAGCCCCCAGGGGGAGACCCAGTACTTC. It is translated as CASSPQGETQYF.